This T cell receptor (beta chain) was sequenced for a study of blood T cell repertoires in COVID-19 (dated by TCRdb to 2018 to 2021). Some background on the complete study: Collaborator samples came from the United States, Italy and Spain and covered acute and convalescent phases of COVID-19. The material from the prospective study consisted of cDNA or gDNA derived from T cells, B-cell-depleted T cells, or PBMCs. The dataset comprised deeply sampled blood TCRbeta repertoires from subjects exposed to, actively infected with, or recovered from COVID-19. The repertoires were released in a freely available public database intended as a resource for research on the immune response to SARS-CoV-2. Samples were obtained from the ongoing ImmuneRACE study (first 160 participants) and from some 1,200 subjects provided by 6 global collaborators. Nearly every sample came with metadata listing a de-identified subject ID, COVID-19 status, age in years and sex. Where HLA class I and class II types were available, the types were taken from metadata supplied by the sample provider, not from assay-based typing. What the research found in general, with its limitations: The quantity of clinical and demographic metadata differed by source and by participant and was supplied without curation.

Reading the germline V gene gives CDR1 SGHNT and CDR2 YENEEA. The cysteine opens and the phenylalanine closes a CDR3 of 20 amino acids. This entry keeps only the CDR3 DNA: 60 bases, framed from base 1. V is trimmed back by 0 bases and J by 0 bases, and the junction contains 7 bases that no gene match accounts for. On this clone itself: No antigen is known for it. Base qualities are not recorded, but no much larger clone differs from it by a single base.

TCRbeta CDR3 regions were amplified from genomic DNA by means of the immunoSEQ Assay, a bias-controlled multiplex PCR. The authors processed their data as follows. Within the assay, amplification of reference gene primers was used to estimate how many nucleated cells each sample contained. To quantify the absolute abundance of each unique TCRbeta CDR3 rearrangement, sequence reads were collapsed and filtered. For each sample, productive Simpson clonality was calculated as the square root of Simpson's diversity index across productive rearrangements. TCRdb mirrors the immuneACCESS table, restricted to in-frame sequences. Some clones are absent from its copies; in checked studies, under half trace to an unresolved V gene, and the reason for the others is unknown. V and J calls and clone size are as listed in that table; D and trimming were resolved from the DNA. In all, the sample holds about 49,000 clones, and roughly 84% of those were seen once. The ten biggest clones cover around 1.6% of the sample.

The collaborating institutions used their own protocols to collect whole blood in K2EDTA tubes. For TCRbeta analysis, collaborators shipped samples in one of three forms: frozen whole blood, isolated PBMCs, or DNA extracted from either of those sample types. The chain joins TRBV11-3 to TRBJ1-6, with TRBD1 matching 11 junction bases. The receptor's source is a man in his forties or fifties with acute or convalescent COVID-19. Sequencing was carried out using peripheral blood. The encoded CDR3 is CASSLDPGQGEPSYNSPLHF. At the DNA level, the sequence is TGTGCCAGCAGCTTAGATCCGGGACAGGGGGAGCCCTCCTATAATTCACCCCTCCACTTT.